These 17 T cell receptor beta chains share one sample of origin, sequenced in a study of blood T cells in healthy people across ages. Combining a sample-barcoded 5' primer with a J-beta primer mix, a second PCR ran for roughly 6 to 11 cycles. TCRdb reprocessed the 5' RACE reads via MiXCR and lists one record per CDR3 protein. There are some 1,800,000 distinct CDR3 sequences in the sample; about 39% occur only once, and 23% lies in the top ten. The specimen was blood. The receptors were sampled from a human donor in good health.

The chain has TRBV4-3 and TRBJ1-2, with no clear D. The V gene lost 4 bases and the J gene lost 2 bases, with 11 bases spanning the gap. This CDR3 is 14 amino acids long. Germline V gene sequence: CDR1 LGHNA, CDR2 YSLEER. The CDR3 sequence is CASSLGVRNYGYTF. In DNA, the CDR3 is TGCGCCAGCAGCCTCGGTGTCAGAAACTATGGCTACACCTTC.

The V call is TRBV3-1, the J call TRBJ1-1; D might be TRBD1 (5 bases). CDR3 length: 14 residues. V lost 7 bases to trimming and J lost 1 base, with 13 bases between them. In germline, CDR1 is LGHDT, CDR2 YNNKEL (reference sequence). CDR3 sequence (DNA): TGTGCCAGCACCCGACTCGGGGCGAACACTGAAGCTTTCTTT. It is translated as CASTRLGANTEAFF.

This rearrangement joins TRBV7-2 to TRBJ1-2; no reliable D call. Trimming pared 1 base from V and 5 bases from J, leaving 11 bases between. Germline V gene sequence: CDR1 SGHTA, CDR2 FQGNSA. The CDR3 loop spans 14 amino acids. CDR3 DNA: TGTGCCAGCAGCTTAGGGCAGCAATCATATGGCTACACCTTC. It specifies CASSLGQQSYGYTF.

The CDR3 bases are TGTGCCAGCAGTCCCTTCGTCTTCCGGGACAGGGGGCACTACGAGCAGTACTTC. Translating it yields CASSPFVFRDRGHYEQYF. The rearrangement joins TRBV28 to TRBJ2-7; 12 nucleotides match TRBD1. Losses at the gene ends were 5 bases for V and 3 bases for J; bases not matched to a gene: 14. Germline V CDR1 and CDR2: MDHEN, SYDVKM. This CDR3 is built from 18 residues.

This clonotype came up many times. The rearrangement links TRBV3-1 to TRBJ2-7; TRBD1 agrees at 9 bases. V was pared by 4 bases and J by 1 base, with 11 bases of the junction left unmatched. Germline V CDR1 and CDR2: LGHDT, YNNKEL (reference sequence). This CDR3 is built from 17 residues. CDR3 nucleotides: TGTGCCAGCAGCCCGGGACAGGGAATGAAGGTATCCTACGAGCAGTACTTC. This gives the protein CASSPGQGMKVSYEQYF.

The rearrangement joins TRBV20-1 to TRBJ1-2; 8 nucleotides align to TRBD1. From germline, CDR1 is DFQATT and CDR2 SNEGSKA (reference sequence). The ends lost 1 base at V and 3 bases at J; junction bases unmatched: 13. The CDR3 spans 17 residues. In DNA form, the CDR3 reads TGCAGTGCTAGAGTTTATGGACAGGGACCTAGGGACTATGGCTACACCTTC. Amino acid sequence: CSARVYGQGPRDYGYTF.

This CDR3 reads CASSLNRGPSYNEQFF. In DNA, the CDR3 is TGTGCCAGCAGCCTGAACAGGGGACCCTCCTACAATGAGCAGTTCTTC. The rearrangement joins TRBV28 to TRBJ2-1, with 7 bases identical to TRBD1. V lost 6 bases and J lost 0; bases outside the gene matches: 8. CDR3 length: 16 residues. CDR1 MDHEN and CDR2 SYDVKM come from the germline V gene.

This chain joins TRBV7-2 and TRBJ2-4; D unresolved. The DNA end is more similar to TRBJ2-7, so the J call may be wrong. Germline loops: CDR1 SGHTA, CDR2 FQGNSA. The CDR3 has 15 amino acids. The CDR3 region is CASSQMARKSYEQYF. The CDR3, as DNA: TGTGCCAGCAGCCAAATGGCGAGGAAGTCCTACGAGCAGTACTTC.

The CDR3 bases are TGTGCCAGCAGCTCCCAACCGTTTAATGGCTACACCTTC. This encodes CASSSQPFNGYTF. The V and J genes are TRBV7-3 and TRBJ1-2, with no clear D. This CDR3 has 13 amino acids. V was trimmed by 4 bases and J by 6 bases, leaving 12 bases between them. Germline CDR1 SGHTA, CDR2 FQGTGA. Variable domain in full (rest from reference TRBV7-3 and TRBJ1-2): GAGVSQTPSNKVTEKGKYVELRCDPISGHTALYWYRQSLGQGPEFLIYFQGTGAADDSGLPNDRFFAVRPEGSVSTLKIQRTERGDSAVYLCASSSQPFNGYTFGSGTRLTVV.

This rearrangement joins TRBV29-1 to TRBJ1-1; perhaps TRBD1 as D (5 bases). Germline V gene data show CDR1 as SQVTM and CDR2 as ANQGSEA. The V gene lost 0 bases and the J gene lost 5 bases, with 10 bases spanning the gap. There are 13 residues in the CDR3. This chain's CDR3 is CSVEDQGRTEAFF. DNA for the CDR3: TGCAGCGTTGAAGATCAGGGAAGGACTGAAGCTTTCTTT. Supplemented by reference TRBV29-1 and TRBJ1-1, the full variable domain reads SAVISQKPSRDICQRGTSLTIQCQVDSQVTMMFWYRQQPGQSLTLIATANQGSEATYESGFVIDKFPISRPNLTFSTLTVSNMSPEDSSIYLCSVEDQGRTEAFFGQGTRLTVV.

V usage is TRBV5-1 and J usage is TRBJ1-1; the D gene is possibly TRBD1 (5 bases). The CDR3 extends over 14 amino acids. V was trimmed by 3 bases and J by 2 bases, leaving 11 bases between them. Germline CDR1 reads SGHRS; CDR2 reads YFSETQ. CDR3: CASSCDGGNTEAFF. DNA of the CDR3: TGCGCCAGCAGCTGCGATGGGGGTAACACTGAAGCTTTCTTT.

This clonotype has a handful of counts. CDR3 residues: CSARSGFYEQYF. The CDR3 DNA sequence: TGCAGTGCTAGAAGCGGGTTCTACGAGCAGTACTTC. This chain links TRBV20-1 with TRBJ2-7, with D possibly being TRBD2 (6 bases). V gave up 2 bases and J gave up 3 bases, with 8 bases separating them. Germline values: CDR1 DFQATT, CDR2 SNEGSKA (reference sequence). The CDR3 consists of 12 residues.

Only a few counts were recorded for this clonotype. This chain uses TRBV7-2 with TRBJ1-1; D remains unclear. This CDR3 comprises 13 residues. Germline V gene data show CDR1 as SGHTA and CDR2 as FQGNSA. Trimming took 8 bases from V and 0 from J, leaving 10 bases between them. CDR3: CASSTYMNTEAFF. CDR3 in DNA: TGTGCCAGCTCGACTTATATGAACACTGAAGCTTTCTTT.

V is TRBV4-2 and J is TRBJ2-4, with D perhaps TRBD1 or TRBD2 (6 bases each). CDR1 and CDR2 from the germline V gene are LGHNA and YNFKEQ. The CDR3 has 16 residues. V was shortened by 1 base and J by 9 bases, with 19 bases between the two germline ends. CDR3 loop: CASSQVEGQGQGIQYF. The DNA for the CDR3 is TGTGCCAGCAGCCAAGTGGAGGGCCAGGGGCAAGGCATTCAGTACTTC.

At least ten counts were recorded for this clonotype. The DNA of the CDR3 is TGCAGCGTCGGGGGGGACGGGGAGACCCAGTACTTC. Translating gives CSVGGDGETQYF. The J gene is TRBJ2-5, the V gene TRBV29-1, with 8 bases fitting TRBD2. The germline CDR1 and CDR2 sequences are SQVTM and ANQGSEA. The length of the CDR3 is 12 residues. Trimming cost V 6 bases and J 5 bases; bases outside gene matches: 5.

This clonotype came up a few times. The rearrangement joins TRBV6-5 to TRBJ2-1, with 9 bases fitting TRBD1. CDR1 is MNHEY, CDR2 SVGAGI, per germline. V trimming: 6 bases; J trimming: 14 bases; junction bases outside the gene matches: 8. This CDR3 is built from 12 residues. The CDR3 sequence: CASSGSTGGKFF. The DNA of the CDR3 is TGTGCCAGCAGCGGTTCGACAGGGGGGAAGTTCTTC.

With respect to this clonotype: A single base separates this from a much larger clone, so it may be a read error. The chain carries TRBV12-3 or TRBV12-4 and TRBJ2-7; possibly TRBD2 for D (7 bases). The J call may be incorrect, as the DNA end agrees better with TRBJ2-5. The CDR3 spans 16 residues. The CDR3 sequence is CASSLALAGEGETQYF. The CDR3 region has the DNA TGTGCCAGCAGTTTAGCGCTTGCAGGGGAGGGGGAGACCCAGTACTTC.